The 2 T cell receptor beta chains presented below share a single source sample, sequenced in a study of blood T cell repertoires in COVID-19. Here immunoSEQ multiplex PCR was the method, and the copy in TCRdb shows in-frame clones only, minus some. The data show roughly 300,000 clones, just over 85% seen once. Material: PBMCs or T cells enriched from blood (not recorded which). The receptors stem from a man younger than 45 who had recovered from COVID-19.

The chain is built from TRBV19 and TRBJ2-1; possible D gene TRBD2, 6 bases. Germline loops: CDR1 LNHDA, CDR2 SQIVND (reference sequence). Trimming pared 2 bases from V and 0 bases from J, leaving 8 bases between. The CDR3 sequence is 15 residues long. The chain's CDR3 is CASSITGLSYNEQFF. DNA for the CDR3: TGTGCCAGTAGTATAACGGGACTCTCCTACAATGAGCAGTTCTTC.

This clone was seen more than once but under ten times. V and J are TRBV14 and TRBJ1-4, with a possible D match to TRBD1 (5 bases). Germline CDR1 SGHDN, CDR2 FVKESK. This CDR3 comprises 13 residues. V was pared by 1 base and J by 13 bases, with 13 bases between. The CDR3 DNA sequence: TGTGCCAGCAGCCAAGTCGGGGGGTCGGGACTGTTTTTT. Translation gives CASSQVGGSGLFF.